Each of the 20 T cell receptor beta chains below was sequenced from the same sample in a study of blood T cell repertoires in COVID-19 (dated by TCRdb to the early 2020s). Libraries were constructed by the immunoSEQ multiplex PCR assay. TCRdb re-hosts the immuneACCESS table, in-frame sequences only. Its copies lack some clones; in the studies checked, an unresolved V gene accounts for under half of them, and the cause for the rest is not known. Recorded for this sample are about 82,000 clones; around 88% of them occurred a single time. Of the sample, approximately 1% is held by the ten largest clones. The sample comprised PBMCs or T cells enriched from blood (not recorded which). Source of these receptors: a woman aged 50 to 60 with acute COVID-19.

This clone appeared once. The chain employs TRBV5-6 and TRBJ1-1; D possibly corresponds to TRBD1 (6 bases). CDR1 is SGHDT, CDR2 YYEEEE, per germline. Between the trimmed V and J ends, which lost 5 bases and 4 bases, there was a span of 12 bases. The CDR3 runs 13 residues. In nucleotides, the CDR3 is TGTGCCAGCAGACAGGGATACGGCACTGAAGCTTTCTTT. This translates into CASRQGYGTEAFF.

The CDR3 DNA sequence: TGTGCCTGGAGTGAAACAGGGGAGCGGCAGTACTTC. The encoded protein is CAWSETGERQYF. The chain links TRBV30 to TRBJ2-7, with 7 nucleotides matching TRBD1. Unmatched junction bases numbered 6, after V lost 1 base and J lost 9 bases. The CDR3 sequence is 12 residues long. Germline V gene data show CDR1 as GTSNPN and CDR2 as SVGIG (reference sequence).

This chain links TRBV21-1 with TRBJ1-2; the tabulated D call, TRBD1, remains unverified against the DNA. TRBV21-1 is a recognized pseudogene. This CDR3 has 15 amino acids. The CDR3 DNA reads TGTGCCAGCAGGATGACAGGGGCGGAGGTCTATGGCTACACCTTC. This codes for CASRMTGAEVYGYTF.

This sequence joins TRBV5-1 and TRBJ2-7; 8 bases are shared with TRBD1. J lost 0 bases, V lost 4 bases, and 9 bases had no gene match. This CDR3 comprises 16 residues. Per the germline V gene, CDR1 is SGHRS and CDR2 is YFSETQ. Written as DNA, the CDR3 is TGCGCCAGCAGCAAAGAAACAGGGGGGAACTCCTACGAGCAGTACTTC. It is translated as CASSKETGGNSYEQYF.

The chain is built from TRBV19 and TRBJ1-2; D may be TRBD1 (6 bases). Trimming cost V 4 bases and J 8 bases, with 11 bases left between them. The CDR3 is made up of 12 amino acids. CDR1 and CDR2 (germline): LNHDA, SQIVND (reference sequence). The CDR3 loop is CASSTTGWGYTF. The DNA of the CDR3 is TGTGCCAGTAGTACGACAGGCTGGGGCTACACCTTC.

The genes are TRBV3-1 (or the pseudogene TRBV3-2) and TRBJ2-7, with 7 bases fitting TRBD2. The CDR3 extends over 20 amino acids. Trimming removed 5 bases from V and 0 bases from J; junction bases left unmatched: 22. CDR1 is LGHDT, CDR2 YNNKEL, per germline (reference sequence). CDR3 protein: CASSGAAGDSSSPLSYEQYF. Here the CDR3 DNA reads TGTGCCAGCAGCGGTGCTGCGGGAGACTCCTCCTCGCCCCTCTCCTACGAGCAGTACTTC.

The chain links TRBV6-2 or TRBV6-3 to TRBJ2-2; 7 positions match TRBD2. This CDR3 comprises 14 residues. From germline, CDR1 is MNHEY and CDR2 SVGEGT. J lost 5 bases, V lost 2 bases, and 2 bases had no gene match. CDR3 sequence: CASSYREGTGELFF. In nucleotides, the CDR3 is TGTGCCAGCAGTTACAGGGAGGGGACCGGGGAGCTGTTTTTT.

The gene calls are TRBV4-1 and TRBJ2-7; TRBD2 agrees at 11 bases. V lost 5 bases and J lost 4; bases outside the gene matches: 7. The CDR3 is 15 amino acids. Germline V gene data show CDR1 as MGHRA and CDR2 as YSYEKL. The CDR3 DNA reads TGCGCCAGCAGCAAATTAGCGGGAGGGATTTACGAGCAGTACTTC. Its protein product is CASSKLAGGIYEQYF.

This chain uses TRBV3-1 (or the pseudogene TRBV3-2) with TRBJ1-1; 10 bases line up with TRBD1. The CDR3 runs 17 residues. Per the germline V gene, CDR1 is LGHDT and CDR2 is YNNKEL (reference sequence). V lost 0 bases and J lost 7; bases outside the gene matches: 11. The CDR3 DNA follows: TGTGCCAGCAGCCAAGATCCCGGGACAGGGGTTACCTATGAAGCTTTCTTT. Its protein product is CASSQDPGTGVTYEAFF.

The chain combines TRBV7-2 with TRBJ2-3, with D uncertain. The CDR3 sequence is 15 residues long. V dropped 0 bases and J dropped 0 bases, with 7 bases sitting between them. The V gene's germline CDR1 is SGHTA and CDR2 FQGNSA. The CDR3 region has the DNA TGTGCCAGCAGCTTAGCCCCCCAGAGCACAGATACGCAGTATTTT. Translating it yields CASSLAPQSTDTQYF.

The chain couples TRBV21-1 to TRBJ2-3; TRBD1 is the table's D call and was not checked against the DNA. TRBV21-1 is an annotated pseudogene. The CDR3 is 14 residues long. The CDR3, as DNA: TGTTCCCCCCGGGCGGACAATAGCACAGATACGCAGTATTTT. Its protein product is CSPRADNSTDTQYF.

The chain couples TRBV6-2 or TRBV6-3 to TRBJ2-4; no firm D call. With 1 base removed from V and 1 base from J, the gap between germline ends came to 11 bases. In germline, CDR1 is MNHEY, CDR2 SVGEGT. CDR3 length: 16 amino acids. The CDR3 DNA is TGTGCCAGCAGTTACTTATATAGTTGGGCCAAAAACATTCAGTACTTC. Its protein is CASSYLYSWAKNIQYF.

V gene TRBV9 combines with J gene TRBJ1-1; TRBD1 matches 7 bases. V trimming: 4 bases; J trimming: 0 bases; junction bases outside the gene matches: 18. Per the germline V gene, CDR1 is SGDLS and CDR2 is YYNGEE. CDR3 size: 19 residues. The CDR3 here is CASSYLVWDRKRMNTEAFF. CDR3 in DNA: TGTGCCAGCAGCTACTTAGTATGGGACAGAAAGCGTATGAACACTGAAGCTTTCTTT.

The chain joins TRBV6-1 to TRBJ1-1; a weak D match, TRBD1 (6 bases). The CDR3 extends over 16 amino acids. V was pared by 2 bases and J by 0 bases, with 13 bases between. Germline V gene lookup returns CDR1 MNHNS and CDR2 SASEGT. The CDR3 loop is CASSETRGFMNTEAFF. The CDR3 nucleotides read TGTGCCAGCAGTGAAACGAGGGGGTTCATGAACACTGAAGCTTTCTTT.

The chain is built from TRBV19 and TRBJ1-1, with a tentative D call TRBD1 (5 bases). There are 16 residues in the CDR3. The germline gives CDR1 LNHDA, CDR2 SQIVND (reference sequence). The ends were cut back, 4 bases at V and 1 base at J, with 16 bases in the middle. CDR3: CASSSLVEGSNTEAFF. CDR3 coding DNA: TGTGCCAGTAGTAGCCTAGTGGAGGGGTCGAACACTGAAGCTTTCTTT.

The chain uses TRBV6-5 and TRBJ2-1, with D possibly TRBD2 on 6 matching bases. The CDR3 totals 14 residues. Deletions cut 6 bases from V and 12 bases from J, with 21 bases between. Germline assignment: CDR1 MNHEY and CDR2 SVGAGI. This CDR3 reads CASRDYYQRGSQFF. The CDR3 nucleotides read TGTGCCAGCAGGGACTACTATCAGAGGGGTTCGCAGTTCTTC.

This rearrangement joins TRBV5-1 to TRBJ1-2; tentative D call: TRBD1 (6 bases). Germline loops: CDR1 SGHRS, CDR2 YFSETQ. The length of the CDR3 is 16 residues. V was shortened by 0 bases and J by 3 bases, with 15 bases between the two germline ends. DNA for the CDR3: TGCGCCAGCAGCTTGGGGGAACAGGGTCCCTACTATGGCTACACCTTC. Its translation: CASSLGEQGPYYGYTF.

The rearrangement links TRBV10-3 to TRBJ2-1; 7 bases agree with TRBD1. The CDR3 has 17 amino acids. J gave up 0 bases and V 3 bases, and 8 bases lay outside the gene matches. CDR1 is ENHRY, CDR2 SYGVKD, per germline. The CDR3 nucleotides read TGTGCCATCAGTGACCTCCGGGGACAGAGCTCCTACAATGAGCAGTTCTTC. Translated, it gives CAISDLRGQSSYNEQFF.

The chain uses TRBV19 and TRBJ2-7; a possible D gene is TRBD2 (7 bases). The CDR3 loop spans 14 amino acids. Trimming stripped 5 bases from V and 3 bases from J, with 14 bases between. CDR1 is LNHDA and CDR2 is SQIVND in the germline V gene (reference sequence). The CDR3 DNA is TGTGCCAGTAGTGGGGGGGCAACCCACTACGAGCAGTACTTC. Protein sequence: CASSGGATHYEQYF.

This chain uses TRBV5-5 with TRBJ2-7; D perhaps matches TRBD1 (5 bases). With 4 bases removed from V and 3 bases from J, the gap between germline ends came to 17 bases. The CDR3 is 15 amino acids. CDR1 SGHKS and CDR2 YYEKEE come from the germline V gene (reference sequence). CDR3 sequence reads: CASSDRTGFLYEQYF. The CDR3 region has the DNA TGTGCCAGCAGCGACCGAACAGGCTTTCTCTACGAGCAGTACTTC.